This TCR beta chain was documented in a study of T-cell reconstitution after alpha-beta-depleted transplantation in children. Study-level findings and limits: Once a year had passed after transplant, T-cell counts and diversity came mostly from newly produced T cells. Alpha-beta T cells about two months after transplant reportedly derived from several hundred expanded graft clones. Surviving recipient T cells and intrathymic progenitors accounted for some patients' high TCRbeta diversity at day 60.

This clonotype has a count of ten or more. The antigen is unknown. Researchers prepared the TCRbeta library using unique molecular identifiers, the study reports. Each CDR3 protein gets one entry after TCRdb re-called the PCR reads with MiXCR. The sample contains 780,000 or so distinct CDR3 sequences, approximately 15% of which appear only once. The CDR3 runs to 13 residues. V was cut by 1 base and J by 7 bases, with 8 bases left in between. The germline V gene encodes CDR1 LNHDA and CDR2 SQIVND (reference sequence). The origin of this receptor is a male patient under 18 who had a stem cell transplant for acute lymphoblastic leukemia, so the T cells may come from the graft donor. The chain combines TRBV19 with TRBJ1-5, with D unresolved. Material: PBMCs, mostly from graft donor cells, obtained 360 days after TCRalphabeta/CD19-depleted stem cell transplant. Here the CDR3 reads CASSIVPGQPQHF. The DNA for the CDR3 is TGTGCCAGTAGTATAGTTCCAGGACAGCCCCAGCATTTT.